This note documents a single T cell receptor (beta chain) sequence. The antigen it recognizes is unknown. No much larger clone is present one base from it, and per-base qualities are unavailable. Including cysteine and phenylalanine, the CDR3 has 20 amino acids. Of the read, only the CDR3 DNA is kept; its 60 bases are in frame from base 1. Sequences LNHDA (CDR1) and SQIVND (CDR2) are obtained from the germline V gene (reference sequence). Germline trimming amounts to 4 bases on V and 7 bases on J, with 23 as the count of junction bases outside the gene matches. This entry comes from a study of blood T cell repertoires in COVID-19 (TCRdb year 2020). A note on the overall study: The collaborator samples originated in the United States, Italy and Spain and spanned the acute and convalescent phases of COVID-19. The material from the prospective study consisted of cDNA or gDNA derived from T cells, B-cell-depleted T cells, or PBMCs. Deeply sampled blood TCRbeta repertoires from subjects exposed to, actively infected with, or recovered from COVID-19 were included in the dataset. The repertoires were released in a freely available public database intended as a resource for research on the immune response to SARS-CoV-2. The samples were drawn from two sources: the first 160 participants of the ongoing ImmuneRACE study, and 1,254 subjects contributed by 6 global collaborators. Nearly every sample came with metadata listing a de-identified subject ID, COVID-19 status, age in years and sex. Where available, HLA class I and class II types were obtained from metadata supplied by the sample provider rather than from assay-based typing. Study-level results and caveats: The quantity of clinical and demographic metadata differed by source and by participant and was supplied without curation.

TCRbeta CDR3 regions were amplified from genomic DNA using the immunoSEQ Assay, a bias-controlled multiplex PCR. Processing in the source paper ran as follows. Nucleated cell counts per sample were estimated from amplification of reference gene primers within the assay. To quantify the absolute abundance of each unique TCRbeta CDR3 rearrangement, sequence reads were collapsed and filtered. For each sample, productive Simpson clonality was calculated by taking the square root of Simpson's diversity index across productive rearrangements. TCRdb retrieved this table from immuneACCESS and kept in-frame rearrangements only. Not all clones are present; in checked studies, unresolved V genes account for under half, and no reason is known for the remainder. That table furnishes V, J and clone size, whereas the DNA furnished D and trimming. The sample table lists about 59,000 clones, under 80% of them with a count of one. Roughly 10% of the sample is in the top ten clones.

The collaborating institutions used their own protocols to collect whole blood in K2EDTA tubes. For TCRbeta analysis, collaborators shipped samples in one of three forms: frozen whole blood, isolated PBMCs, or DNA extracted from either of those sample types. Input material: peripheral blood. The chain couples TRBV19 to TRBJ2-1, with 9 central nucleotides matching TRBD2. The receptor's source is a human donor in a cohort sampled during active COVID-19. CDR3 sequence: CASSNWGGGSGSGRWNEQFF. The nucleotide sequence reads TGTGCCAGTAGTAATTGGGGAGGCGGATCGGGTAGCGGGAGATGGAATGAGCAGTTCTTC.